This entry concerns a single T cell receptor (beta chain). Its target is not known. Unique molecular identifiers tagged the TCR beta cDNA libraries. From around 1 to 10 million T cells, hundreds of thousands of cDNA molecules were obtained. TCRdb reprocessed the PCR reads via MiXCR and lists one record per CDR3 protein. Here the sample spans hundreds of thousands of distinct CDR3 sequences, 36% being singletons. The data belong to a study of post-analysis software for immune sequencing data. The CDR3 length is 16 residues. CDR1 MNHEY and CDR2 SVGAGI come from the germline V gene. Trimming stripped 5 bases from V and 6 bases from J, with 19 bases between. Study-wide findings and caveats: Compared with controls, patients showed significantly lower normalized Chao1 diversity. In patients, a few TRBV segments were more frequent than in controls, with TRBV5-6, TRBV5-1 and TRBV20-1 among them.

This chain connects TRBV6-5 to TRBJ2-2, with D perhaps matching TRBD1 (6 bases). Material for sequencing was blood. The receptor comes from a girl aged 10 to 17 with multiple sclerosis. In DNA form, the CDR3 reads TGTGCCAGCAGTCACGCTCAGAACAGGGTGCCCGGGGAGCTGTTTTTT. Amino acids: CASSHAQNRVPGELFF.